The 13 T cell receptor beta chains below come from one sample, sequenced in a study of beta chain features in type 1 diabetes. Expressed TCRB transcripts got sequenced, as all isolated RNA was reverse transcribed. Produced via immunoSEQ multiplex PCR; TCRdb's table is partial and in-frame only. This sample has roughly 240,000 clones; 13% to 15% occur once, and the top ten carry more than 0.02%. The sample was naive CD4+ T cells from blood. These receptor sequences come from a middle-aged woman in good health.

This chain uses TRBV5-1 with TRBJ1-2; 7 bases map to TRBD1. With V trimmed by 3 bases and J by 5 bases, 7 bases remained unmatched. CDR1 SGHRS and CDR2 YFSETQ come from the germline V gene. This CDR3 spans 14 amino acids. The CDR3 nucleotides read TGCGCCAGCAGCTCGCCCGGGACAGATTATGGCTACACCTTC. This encodes CASSSPGTDYGYTF. Filled out from reference TRBV5-1 and TRBJ1-2, the complete variable domain reads KAGVTQTPRYLIKTRGQQVTLSCSPISGHRSVSWYQQTPGQGLQFLFEYFSETQRNKGNFPGRFSGRQFSNSRSEMNVSTLELGDSALYLCASSSPGTDYGYTFGSGTRLTVV.

This clone was found a few times. This chain joins TRBV5-1 and TRBJ2-3, with 7 bases matching TRBD1. CDR3 length: 18 residues. V lost 4 bases, J lost 0 bases, and 14 bases stayed unmatched. Germline CDR1 is SGHRS and CDR2 is YFSETQ. The CDR3 DNA sequence: TGCGCCAGCAGCCTCACCGGGACAGCTAGAAGAAGCACAGATACGCAGTATTTT. It codes for CASSLTGTARRSTDTQYF. The whole variable domain, remainder taken from reference TRBV5-1 and TRBJ2-3, is KAGVTQTPRYLIKTRGQQVTLSCSPISGHRSVSWYQQTPGQGLQFLFEYFSETQRNKGNFPGRFSGRQFSNSRSEMNVSTLELGDSALYLCASSLTGTARRSTDTQYFGPGTRLTVL.

This clone was detected a few times. This chain connects TRBV28 to TRBJ2-3, with D maybe TRBD1 (6 bases). The CDR3 has 15 residues. V was clipped by 3 bases and J by 2 bases, with 12 bases between them. The germline gives CDR1 MDHEN, CDR2 SYDVKM. CDR3 region: CASSLEGGVTDTQYF. In nucleotides, the CDR3 is TGTGCCAGCAGTTTGGAAGGGGGAGTCACAGATACGCAGTATTTT.

The sample holds a few counts of this clone. This chain connects TRBV2 to TRBJ2-5; perhaps TRBD2 as D (5 bases). The CDR3 has 14 residues. Looked up from germline, CDR1 is SNHLY and CDR2 is FYNNEI. V lost 4 bases to trimming and J lost 0 bases, with 9 bases between them. The CDR3, as DNA: TGTGCCAGCAGTGTATTCGGGAACCAAGAGACCCAGTACTTC. This translates into CASSVFGNQETQYF.

This chain links TRBV7-9 with TRBJ2-5; 15 nucleotides match TRBD2. CDR3 size: 15 residues. V lost 8 bases to trimming and J lost 5 bases; unmatched junction nucleotides: 6. Germline V gene sequence: CDR1 SEHNR, CDR2 FQNEAQ (reference sequence). The CDR3, as DNA: TGTGCCAGCCGGACTAGCGGGGGGGCTTGGGAGACCCAGTACTTC. This codes for CASRTSGGAWETQYF.

This clone came up a few times. This chain connects TRBV7-9 to TRBJ2-7; D call uncertain. Germline CDR1 SEHNR, CDR2 FQNEAQ (reference sequence). V lost 1 base to trimming and J lost 4 bases, with 5 bases between them. This CDR3 is 12 amino acids long. CDR3 region: CASSLDFYEQYF. CDR3 DNA: TGTGCCAGCAGCTTAGACTTTTACGAGCAGTACTTC.

There are a few counts of this clone. This chain uses TRBV29-1 with TRBJ1-2; 11 nucleotides agree with TRBD1. The CDR3 consists of 16 residues. V trimming: 5 bases; J trimming: 7 bases; junction bases outside the gene matches: 15. The germline CDR1 and CDR2 sequences are SQVTM and ANQGSEA. The CDR3 DNA follows: TGCAGCGTTCGGACAGGGGGCTTCGGGGGGCCTATTGGCTACACCTTC. Its protein is CSVRTGGFGGPIGYTF. Together with reference TRBV29-1 and TRBJ1-2, the CDR3 gives the full variable domain: SAVISQKPSRDICQRGTSLTIQCQVDSQVTMMFWYRQQPGQSLTLIATANQGSEATYESGFVIDKFPISRPNLTFSTLTVSNMSPEDSSIYLCSVRTGGFGGPIGYTFGSGTRLTVV.

The chain is built from TRBV19 and TRBJ2-5; 12 nucleotides align to TRBD2. The CDR3 sequence is 15 residues long. The germline gives CDR1 LNHDA, CDR2 SQIVND (reference sequence). With V trimmed by 4 bases and J by 0 bases, 0 bases remained unmatched. CDR3 sequence (DNA): TGTGCCAGTAGTAGACTAGCGGGGGACCAAGAGACCCAGTACTTC. Translating it yields CASSRLAGDQETQYF.

This clone was counted a few times. V and J are TRBV5-1 and TRBJ2-7; TRBD1 matches at 8 bases. CDR1 and CDR2 (germline): SGHRS, YFSETQ. V lost 4 bases, J lost 1 base, and 7 bases stayed unmatched. This CDR3 is 15 amino acids long. CDR3 DNA: TGCGCCAGCAGCGCCCGACAGGGGCGGTCCTACGAGCAGTACTTC. Protein: CASSARQGRSYEQYF. The entire variable domain, with the rest obtained from reference TRBV5-1 and TRBJ2-7, is as follows: KAGVTQTPRYLIKTRGQQVTLSCSPISGHRSVSWYQQTPGQGLQFLFEYFSETQRNKGNFPGRFSGRQFSNSRSEMNVSTLELGDSALYLCASSARQGRSYEQYFGPGTRLTVT.

The V call is TRBV7-9, the J call TRBJ2-2, with 7 positions matching TRBD1. V shed 5 bases, J shed 5 bases, and the junction held 8 bases outside the gene matches. From germline, CDR1 is SEHNR and CDR2 FQNEAQ (reference sequence). CDR3 length: 15 amino acids. CDR3 DNA sequence: TGTGCCAGCAGCGTACGACAGGGTGAGACCGGGGAGCTGTTTTTT. Amino acids: CASSVRQGETGELFF.

This clone occurred a few times. This chain joins TRBV7-2 and TRBJ2-1, with D maybe TRBD1 (6 bases). There are 13 residues in the CDR3. Looked up from germline, CDR1 is SGHTA and CDR2 is FQGNSA. V lost 1 base to trimming and J lost 6 bases, with 7 bases between them. The CDR3 coding sequence is TGTGCCAGCAGCTTAGGAGGGGGCAATGAGCAGTTCTTC. Translated, it gives CASSLGGGNEQFF.

This clone appeared a few times. The chain employs TRBV2 and TRBJ1-4; D is unresolved. Trimming shortened V by 6 bases and J by 2 bases, and 10 bases separated the two germline ends. The germline CDR1 and CDR2 sequences are SNHLY and FYNNEI. CDR3 length: 14 amino acids. The CDR3 region has the DNA TGTGCCAGCAGCCGAACGGGGACTAATGAAAAACTGTTTTTT. Its translation: CASSRTGTNEKLFF.

This chain connects TRBV7-2 to TRBJ2-7; 8 bases are a match to TRBD1. There are 14 residues in the CDR3. V lost 6 bases, J lost 4 bases, and 8 bases stayed unmatched. Germline V gene sequence: CDR1 SGHTA, CDR2 FQGNSA. The chain's CDR3 is CASSSSTGGYEQYF. The CDR3 nucleotides are TGTGCCAGCAGTTCGAGTACAGGGGGGTACGAGCAGTACTTC. Drawing the rest from reference TRBV7-2 and TRBJ2-7, the complete variable domain is GAGVSQSPSNKVTEKGKDVELRCDPISGHTALYWYRQSLGQGLEFLIYFQGNSAPDKSGLPSDRFSAERTGGSVSTLTIQRTQQEDSAVYLCASSSSTGGYEQYFGPGTRLTVT.